This T cell receptor beta chain is drawn from a study of cytomegalovirus exposure and HLA in healthy donors (dated by TCRdb to 2015 to 2018). In terms of the full investigation: In an earlier analysis of about 560 of the donors, 276 Gb of sequence data and 100 million or so unique TCR beta sequences from about 190 million T cells were reported. Rather than using new phenotypic data, the later analysis identified candidate immune exposures from TCR beta sequences and from how often those sequences occurred across donors. Donor age, sex, ethnicity and CMV serostatus were compiled alongside the repertoire data. The study aimed to test whether cataloging public T cell receptors could reveal signatures of past pathogen exposure. Across 398 genotyped donors of the cohort, an average of approximately 240,000 unique TCR beta nucleotide sequences per donor were sequenced, and about a sixth of those sequences were non-productive. A later genetic analysis took genome-wide SNP genotypes for about 55% of the 666 donors and used that subset as a discovery cohort. Among the roughly 430 genotyped donors, around 81% belonged to the genetic ancestry cluster associated with self-reported Caucasian donors. All discovery cohort repertoires had been generated on a single sequencing platform. HLA typing included class I and class II loci at four-digit resolution. An earlier analysis of some 600 of the donors applied high-throughput TCR beta sequencing to assess whether each TCR beta V gene segment acted as functional or pseudogenic. The number of typed donors differed by locus: about 629-630 for A, B, C, DRB1 and DQB1; about 520 for DQA1; about 600 for DPA1; and around 490 for DPB1. Along with the roughly 610-subject first cohort, a separate validation cohort of over a hundred different subjects was used. Because of strong linkage in the cohort, 5 or 6 DR-DQ haplotypes were treated as single units for association and clustering. An early release covering some 640 HLA-typed donors comprised approximately 290 gigabases of sequencing data and around 85 million unique TCR sequences. To predict cytomegalovirus infection status, the study combined high-throughput TCR immunosequencing, statistical association of individual TCRs with disease status, and machine learning. A later analysis re-analyzed previously published TCR beta repertoires from roughly 600 donors and added high-resolution HLA genotyping to study TCR occurrence patterns. Using immunosequencing, the study profiled T cell repertoires from around 680 subjects and related those repertoires to cytomegalovirus serostatus.

Ends trimmed: V by 4 bases, J by 7 bases; bases unmatched to a gene: 7. The germline V gene (reference sequence) gives CDR1 as MNHNY and CDR2 as SVGAGI. CDR3 length: 14 amino acids, cysteine to phenylalanine. Of all the DNA, just the CDR3 is kept, 42 bases in frame from base 1. Notes on this clone: The target of this receptor is not known. Base quality data are lacking; no much larger clone is found one base away.

The cohort was made up of about 610 healthy bone marrow donors. At the time of sampling, every cohort member was nominally healthy, though immune exposures that went unrecorded were likely present. The donor tested CMV seronegative and was one of the 352 seronegative cohort members. A peripheral blood sample was collected from each donor, and TCR beta sequencing was performed on peripheral blood mononuclear cells. Genomic DNA was extracted from the blood cell samples with the Qiagen DNeasy Blood Extraction Kit. General findings and caveats noted by the study authors: In both the original and validation cohorts, the classifier was reported to diagnose cytomegalovirus status with high specificity and sensitivity. In vitro tests confirmed that a few of the cytomegalovirus-associated TCR beta chains recognize cytomegalovirus antigens. For the cohort, immune exposure information was limited to CMV serostatus. At a false discovery rate of 0.05, a later analysis linked 16,000 or so TCR beta sequences to specific HLA alleles. Presence/absence analyses assumed roughly uniform sequencing depth across donors, an assumption that may not hold. This cohort had only TCR beta chains sequenced, and the lack of alpha or paired-chain data limited which features could be detected. According to the authors, the approach could potentially be generalized to other disease states and immunological phenotypes. In a later genetic analysis, a missense DCLRE1C variant was associated with V-gene and J-gene trimming of TCR beta chains, and the association was replicated in an independent cohort. In a later analysis, several top co-occurrence clusters were reported to appear linked to parvovirus B19, influenza, CMV and Epstein-Barr virus. Because counts were too low, approximately 15 rarely observed V segments, including chromosome 9 orphons, were excluded from the earlier analysis of about 500 of the donors. In the study, some 180 TCR beta chains were listed as associated with cytomegalovirus. A further reported finding was that TCR beta sequences accurately predicted the HLA-A and HLA-B alleles for most subjects in the first cohort. Correlated functional status among segregating V segments might reflect linkage disequilibrium, but an unknown experimental factor could not be ruled out. According to a later genetic analysis, donors in an Asian-associated ancestry cluster had fewer N-insertions in productive TCRs than the approximately 630-donor mean. In an earlier analysis of approximately 590 of the donors, most TCR beta V segments appeared in productive rearrangements about 90% or about 30% of the time, broadly matching IMGT annotations. Some IMGT-functional V segments, including TRBV6-2 and TRBV6-3, could not be distinguished by the 87-base-pair reads and were therefore excluded. Across donors, most TCR sequences were observed very rarely, whereas some public TCRs were present in many individuals. According to a later analysis, TCR association rates differed among HLA loci, with DRB1 alleles showing the most associated TCRs and HLA-C alleles showing the fewest. A later analysis found that most CMV-associated TCR beta chains appeared HLA-restricted, with HLA associations seemingly driven largely by CMV exposure. The sequencing pipeline was judged likely to have produced a cluster of highly shared sequence variants as a technical artifact. When HLA alleles, especially DR and DQ, strongly co-occurred, TCR associations were difficult to assign to individual alleles. Because HLA typing was unavailable for some donors at each locus, only the typed subset was used in association tests. In a later analysis, HLA-associated TCR beta chains were found to be more clonally expanded and to have lower generation probabilities than equally common non-associated chains.

Receptor libraries were prepared by the immunoSEQ multiplex PCR assay. The multiplex PCR relied on a mix of 60 forward primers for TCR Vbeta segments and 13 reverse primers for TCR Jbeta segments. A multiplex PCR assay on genomic DNA amplified the CDR3 region of rearranged TCR beta genes. Amplified TCR beta libraries were sequenced as 87-base-pair reads on the Illumina HiSeq System. The paper's data handling went like this. A later analysis counted tens of millions of unique TCR beta chains across the 690 or so repertoires, and 9 million to 14 million of these chains were shared by at least two donors. Raw reads were error-corrected and collapsed into unique sequences with a nearest-neighbor algorithm that merged closely related sequences to remove PCR and sequencing errors. To assign V, D and J gene segments, CDR3 sequences were aligned to IMGT reference sequences. For a sequence to be retained, a match of at least six nucleotides to both a V gene segment and a J gene segment was required. A rearrangement counted as productive if the CDR3 had no stop codons and remained in frame with V and J, and every other rearrangement counted as non-productive. Following IMGT convention, CDR3 was defined as the stretch from the second conserved V-encoded cysteine up to the conserved J-encoded phenylalanine. Sequences without an unambiguous match to a single V gene segment were excluded from the earlier analysis of approximately 560 of the donors. In an earlier analysis of some 590 of the donors, a V segment was called functional when productive rearrangements were above 56.7%, and segregating when the standard deviation between donors exceeded 5%. To diagnose cytomegalovirus status from the catalog of TCR beta chain sequences, a statistical classification framework was built. In a later analysis, TCR nucleotide sequences were compared against IMGT/GENE-DB human TR gene sequences so that V and J genes could be assigned. The TCRdist pipeline was used in a later analysis to assign CDR3 sequences and most-parsimonious VDJ recombination scenarios. In a later analysis, every TCR beta chain was defined by the combination of its CDR3 amino acid sequence and its V-gene family, and reads without a unique V-gene family were dropped. As a way to deal with suspected cross-contamination and a sequencing artifact, a later analysis dropped hundreds of nucleotide sequences that were highly shared and had low generation probability. For each public chain, a later analysis derived a clonal expansion index from normalized ranks of inferred template counts within each repertoire. In a later analysis, generation probabilities were computed using a VDJ recombination model fitted to out-of-frame rearrangements, and the results were checked against IGoR. In a later analysis, hypergeometric tests were used to score TCR-TCR, TCR-HLA and TCR-CMV co-occurrence, with a repertoire-size bias correction applied to TCR pairs. False discovery rates were estimated in a later analysis by permuting HLA or CMV assignments 20 times. In a later analysis, co-occurring TCRs were grouped using DBSCAN, and TCRdist sequence similarity was added for clustering within HLA-allele-positive subsets. Co-occurrence clustering excluded repertoires with fewer than 30,000 or more than 120,000 public chains, plus five with anomalous nucleotide sharing. Not all clones reach the TCRdb copy of this immuneACCESS table, which keeps in-frame sequences only. Checked studies attribute under half of the gap to unresolved V genes and leave the rest unexplained. V, J and clone size are those of that table, while D and trimming were read from the DNA. The sample table lists about 200,000 clones, 75% to 90% of them with a count of one. The ten largest clones capture more than 0.6% of the sample.

This clonotype originated in a boy aged 2-9 years in good health and CMV-seronegative. The specimen sequenced was PBMCs. The chain uses TRBV6-6 and TRBJ1-1; TRBD1 lines up with 9 middle nucleotides. This receptor carries the CDR3 CASSSPDRGSEAFF. At the DNA level, the sequence is TGTGCCAGCAGTTCCCCGGACAGGGGTAGTGAAGCTTTCTTT.